This TCR beta chain was sequenced for a study of response to subunit inactivated influenza vaccine. This clonotype was recorded a few times. Its target is not known. MiXCR was run by TCRdb on the RT-PCR reads, yielding one entry per CDR3 protein. The profile shows roughly 650,000 distinct CDR3 sequences, around 15% of them singletons. Study-level points and caveats: It was the authors' suggestion that each seasonal influenza vaccination recruits few new T cells.

V was trimmed by 0 bases and J by 7 bases, leaving 12 bases between them. The CDR3 is made up of 15 amino acids. The clonotype comes from a man in his fifties who received an inactivated influenza vaccine. The specimen was PBMCs from blood, collected 14 to 15 days before vaccination. The V gene is TRBV12-3 or TRBV12-4, the J gene TRBJ1-4; D is ambiguous. The CDR3 loop is CASSLASSRTEKLFF. The CDR3 DNA reads TGTGCCAGCAGTTTAGCGTCATCGAGGACTGAAAAACTGTTTTTT.